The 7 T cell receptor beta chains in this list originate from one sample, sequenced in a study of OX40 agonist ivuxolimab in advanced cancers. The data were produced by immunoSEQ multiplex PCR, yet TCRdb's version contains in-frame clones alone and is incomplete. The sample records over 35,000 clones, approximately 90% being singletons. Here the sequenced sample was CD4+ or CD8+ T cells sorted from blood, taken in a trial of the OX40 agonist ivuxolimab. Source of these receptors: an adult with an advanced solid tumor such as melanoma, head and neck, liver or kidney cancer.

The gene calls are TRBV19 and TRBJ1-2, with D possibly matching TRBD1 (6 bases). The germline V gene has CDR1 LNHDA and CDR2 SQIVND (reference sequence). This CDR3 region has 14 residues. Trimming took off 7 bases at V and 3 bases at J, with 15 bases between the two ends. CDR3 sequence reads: CASTLAGQYYGYTF. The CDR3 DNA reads TGTGCCAGTACTCTCGCAGGACAGTACTATGGCTACACCTTC.

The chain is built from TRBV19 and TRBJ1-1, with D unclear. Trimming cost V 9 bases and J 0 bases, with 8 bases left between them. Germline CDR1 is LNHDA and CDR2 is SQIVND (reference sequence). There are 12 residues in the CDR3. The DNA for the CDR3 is TGTGCCAGGGATAACATGAACACTGAAGCTTTCTTT. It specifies CARDNMNTEAFF.

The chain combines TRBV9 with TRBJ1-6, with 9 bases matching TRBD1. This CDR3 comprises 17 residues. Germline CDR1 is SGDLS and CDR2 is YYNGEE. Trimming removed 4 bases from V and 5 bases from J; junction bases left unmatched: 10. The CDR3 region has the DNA TGTGCCAGCAGCCCCAGGACAGGGGCTTCGGATAATTCACCCCTCCACTTT. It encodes CASSPRTGASDNSPLHF. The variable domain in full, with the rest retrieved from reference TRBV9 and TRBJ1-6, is DSGVTQTPKHLITATGQRVTLRCSPRSGDLSVYWYQQSLDQGLQFLIQYYNGEERAKGNILERFSAQQFPDLHSELNLSSLELGDSALYFCASSPRTGASDNSPLHFGNGTRLTVT.

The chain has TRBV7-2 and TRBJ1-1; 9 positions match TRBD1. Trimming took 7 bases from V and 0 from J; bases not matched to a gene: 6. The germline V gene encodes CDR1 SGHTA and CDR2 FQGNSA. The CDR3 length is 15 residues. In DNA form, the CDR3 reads TGTGCCAGCACCTGGGGGACAGGGATGAACACTGAAGCTTTCTTT. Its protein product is CASTWGTGMNTEAFF.

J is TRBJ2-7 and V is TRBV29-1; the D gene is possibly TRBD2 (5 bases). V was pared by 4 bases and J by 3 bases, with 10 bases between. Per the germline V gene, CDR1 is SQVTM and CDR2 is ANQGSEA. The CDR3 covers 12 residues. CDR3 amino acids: CSVGRANYEQYF. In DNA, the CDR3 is TGCAGCGTTGGGCGGGCGAACTACGAGCAGTACTTC.

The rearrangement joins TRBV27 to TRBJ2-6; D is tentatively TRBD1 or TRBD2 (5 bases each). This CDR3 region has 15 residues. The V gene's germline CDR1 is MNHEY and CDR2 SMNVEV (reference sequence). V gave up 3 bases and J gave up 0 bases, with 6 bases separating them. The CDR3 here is CASSFGGSGANVLTF. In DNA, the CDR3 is TGTGCCAGCAGTTTTGGGGGCTCTGGGGCCAACGTCCTGACTTTC.

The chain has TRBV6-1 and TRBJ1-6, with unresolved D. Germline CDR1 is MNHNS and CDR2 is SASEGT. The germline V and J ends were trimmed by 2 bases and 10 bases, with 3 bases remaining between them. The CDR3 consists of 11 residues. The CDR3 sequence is CASSEWSPLHF. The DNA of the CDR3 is TGTGCCAGCAGTGAATGGTCACCCCTCCACTTT.